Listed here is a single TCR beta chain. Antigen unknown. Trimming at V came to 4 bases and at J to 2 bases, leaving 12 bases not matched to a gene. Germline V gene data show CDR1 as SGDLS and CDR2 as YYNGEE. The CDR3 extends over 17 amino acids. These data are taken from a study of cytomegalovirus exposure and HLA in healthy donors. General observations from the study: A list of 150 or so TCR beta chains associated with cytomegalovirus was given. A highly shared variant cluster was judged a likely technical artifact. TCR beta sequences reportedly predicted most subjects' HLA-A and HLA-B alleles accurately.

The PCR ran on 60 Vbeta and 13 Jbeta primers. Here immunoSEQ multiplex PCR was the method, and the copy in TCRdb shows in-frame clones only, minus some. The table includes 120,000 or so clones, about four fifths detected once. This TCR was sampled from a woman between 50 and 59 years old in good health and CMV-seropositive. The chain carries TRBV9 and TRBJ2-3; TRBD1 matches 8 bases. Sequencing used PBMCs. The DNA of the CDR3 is TGTGCCAGCAGCACCCGGACAGGGCAGGGTTCCACAGATACGCAGTATTTT. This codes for CASSTRTGQGSTDTQYF.